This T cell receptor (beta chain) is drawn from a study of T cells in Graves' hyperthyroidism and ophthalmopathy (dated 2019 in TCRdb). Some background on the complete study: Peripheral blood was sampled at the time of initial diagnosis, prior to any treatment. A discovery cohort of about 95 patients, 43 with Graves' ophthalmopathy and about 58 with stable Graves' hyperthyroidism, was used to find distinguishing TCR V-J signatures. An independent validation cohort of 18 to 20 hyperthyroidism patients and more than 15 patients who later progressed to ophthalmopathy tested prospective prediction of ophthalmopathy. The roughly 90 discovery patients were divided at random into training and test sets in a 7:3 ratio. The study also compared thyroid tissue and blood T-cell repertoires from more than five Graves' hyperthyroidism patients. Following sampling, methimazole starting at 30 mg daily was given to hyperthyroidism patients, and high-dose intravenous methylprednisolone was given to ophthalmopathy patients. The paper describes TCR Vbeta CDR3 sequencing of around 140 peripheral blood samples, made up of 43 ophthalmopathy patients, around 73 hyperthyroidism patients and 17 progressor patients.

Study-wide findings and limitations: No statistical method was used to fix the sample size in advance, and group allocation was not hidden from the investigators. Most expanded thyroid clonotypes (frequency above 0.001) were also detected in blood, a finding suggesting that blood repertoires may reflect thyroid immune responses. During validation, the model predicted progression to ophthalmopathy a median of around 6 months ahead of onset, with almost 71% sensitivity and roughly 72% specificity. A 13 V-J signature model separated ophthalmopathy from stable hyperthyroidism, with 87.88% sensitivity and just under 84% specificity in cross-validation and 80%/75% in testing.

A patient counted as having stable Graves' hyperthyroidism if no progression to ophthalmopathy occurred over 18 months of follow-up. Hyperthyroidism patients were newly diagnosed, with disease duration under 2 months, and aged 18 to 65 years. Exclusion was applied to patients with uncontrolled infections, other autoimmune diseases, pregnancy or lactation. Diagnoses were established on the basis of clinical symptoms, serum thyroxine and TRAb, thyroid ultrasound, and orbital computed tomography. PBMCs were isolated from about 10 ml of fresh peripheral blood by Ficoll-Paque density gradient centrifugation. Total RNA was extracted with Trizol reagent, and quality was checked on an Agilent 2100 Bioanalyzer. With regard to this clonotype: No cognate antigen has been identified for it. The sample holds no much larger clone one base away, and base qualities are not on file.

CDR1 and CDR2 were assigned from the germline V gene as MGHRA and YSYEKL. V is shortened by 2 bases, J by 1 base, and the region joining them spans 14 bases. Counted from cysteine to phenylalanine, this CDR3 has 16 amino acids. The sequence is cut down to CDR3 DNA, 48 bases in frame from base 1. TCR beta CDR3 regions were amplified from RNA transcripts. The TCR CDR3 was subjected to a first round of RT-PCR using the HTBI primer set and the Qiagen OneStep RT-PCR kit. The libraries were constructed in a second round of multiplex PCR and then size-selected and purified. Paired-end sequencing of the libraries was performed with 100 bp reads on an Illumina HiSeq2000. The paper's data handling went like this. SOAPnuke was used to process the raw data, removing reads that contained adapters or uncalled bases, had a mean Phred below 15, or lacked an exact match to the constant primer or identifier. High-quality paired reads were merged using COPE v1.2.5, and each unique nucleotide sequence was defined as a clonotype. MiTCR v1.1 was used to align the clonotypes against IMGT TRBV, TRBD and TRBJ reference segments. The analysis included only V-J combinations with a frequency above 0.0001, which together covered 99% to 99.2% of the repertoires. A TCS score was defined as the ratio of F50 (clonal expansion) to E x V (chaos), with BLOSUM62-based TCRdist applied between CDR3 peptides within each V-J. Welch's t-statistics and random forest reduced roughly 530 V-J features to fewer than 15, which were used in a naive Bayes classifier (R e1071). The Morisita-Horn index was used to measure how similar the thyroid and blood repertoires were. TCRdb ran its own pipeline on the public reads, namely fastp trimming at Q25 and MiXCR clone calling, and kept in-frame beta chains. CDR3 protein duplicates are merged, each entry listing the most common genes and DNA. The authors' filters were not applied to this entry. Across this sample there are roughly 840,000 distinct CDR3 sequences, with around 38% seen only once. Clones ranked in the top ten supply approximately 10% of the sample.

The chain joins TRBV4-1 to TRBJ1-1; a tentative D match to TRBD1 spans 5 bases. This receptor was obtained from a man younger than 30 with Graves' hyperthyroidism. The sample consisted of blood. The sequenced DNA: TGCGCCAGCAGCCAAACCCCGGGACTCGCGAACACTGAAGCTTTCTTT. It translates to CASSQTPGLANTEAFF.